This paragraph covers one T cell receptor (beta chain) sequence. The PCR used 60 Vbeta and 13 Jbeta primers. The repertoire was sequenced with immunoSEQ multiplex PCR; TCRdb's copy has only in-frame clones and lacks some. Found here are roughly 160,000 clones, roughly 78% of them singletons; the top ten hold 1%. This record comes from a study of cytomegalovirus exposure and HLA in healthy donors. The sequenced sample was PBMCs. This clonotype was obtained from a woman aged 45-59 years in good health and CMV-seropositive.

This chain's CDR3 is CATLEGGEQYF. CDR3 bases: TGTGCCACCCTGGAAGGCGGCGAGCAGTACTTC. V and J are TRBV27 and TRBJ2-7; D unclear. Germline CDR1 MNHEY, CDR2 SMNVEV (reference sequence). This CDR3 region has 11 residues. Trimming removed 10 bases at V and 6 bases at J, with 13 bases between.